This T cell receptor (beta chain) was sequenced during a study of blood T cell repertoires in COVID-19. Method: immunoSEQ multiplex PCR; TCRdb's copy keeps in-frame clones and lacks some. Among 130,000 or so clones listed, less than 85% were seen once. The CDR3 is made up of 18 amino acids. CDR1 is SEHNR, CDR2 FQNEAQ, per germline (reference sequence). V lost 5 bases to trimming and J lost 2 bases; unmatched junction nucleotides: 14. The V gene is TRBV7-9, the J gene TRBJ1-4; TRBD1 agrees at 7 bases. Sequencing used peripheral blood. This receptor was obtained from a woman aged 55-70 years with acute or convalescent COVID-19. The CDR3 DNA follows: TGTGCCAGCAGCCCGAGACAGGACAGGTTGGGCACTAATGAAAAACTGTTTTTT. This gives the protein CASSPRQDRLGTNEKLFF.